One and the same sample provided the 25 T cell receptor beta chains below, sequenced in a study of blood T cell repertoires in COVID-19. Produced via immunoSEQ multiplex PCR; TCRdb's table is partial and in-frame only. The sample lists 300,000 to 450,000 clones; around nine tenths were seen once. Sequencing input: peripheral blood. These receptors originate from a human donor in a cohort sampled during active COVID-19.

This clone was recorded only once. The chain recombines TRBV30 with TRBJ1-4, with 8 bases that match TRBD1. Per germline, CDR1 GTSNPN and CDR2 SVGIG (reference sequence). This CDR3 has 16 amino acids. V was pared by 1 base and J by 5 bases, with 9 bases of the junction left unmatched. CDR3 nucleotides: TGTGCCTGGAGTGAGACGGACAGGGATTTAAATGAAAAACTGTTTTTT. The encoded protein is CAWSETDRDLNEKLFF. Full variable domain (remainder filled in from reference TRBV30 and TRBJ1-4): SQTIHQWPATLVQPVGSPLSLECTVEGTSNPNLYWYRQAAGRGLQLLFYSVGIGQISSEVPQNLSASRPQDRQFILSSKKLLLSDSGFYLCAWSETDRDLNEKLFFGSGTQLSVL.

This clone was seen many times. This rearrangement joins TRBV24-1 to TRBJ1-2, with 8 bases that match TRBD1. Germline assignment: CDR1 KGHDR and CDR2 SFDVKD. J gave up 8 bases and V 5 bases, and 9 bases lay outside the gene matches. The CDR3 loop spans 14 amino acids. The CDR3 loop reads CATSGSDRVRGYTF. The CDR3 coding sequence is TGTGCCACCAGTGGATCGGACAGGGTGCGAGGCTACACCTTC.

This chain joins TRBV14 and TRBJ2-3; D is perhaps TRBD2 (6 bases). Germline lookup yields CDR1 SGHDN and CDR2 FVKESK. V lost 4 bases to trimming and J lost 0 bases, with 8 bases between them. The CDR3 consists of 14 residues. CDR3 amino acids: CASSRRDSTDTQYF. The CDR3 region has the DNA TGTGCCAGCAGCCGGAGGGACAGCACAGATACGCAGTATTTT.

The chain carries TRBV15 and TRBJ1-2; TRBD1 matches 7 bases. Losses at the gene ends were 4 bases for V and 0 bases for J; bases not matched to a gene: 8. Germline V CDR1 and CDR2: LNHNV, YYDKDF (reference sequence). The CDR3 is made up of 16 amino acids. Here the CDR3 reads CATSNSGTAPNYGYTF. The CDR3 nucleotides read TGTGCCACCAGCAACTCCGGGACAGCCCCTAACTATGGCTACACCTTC.

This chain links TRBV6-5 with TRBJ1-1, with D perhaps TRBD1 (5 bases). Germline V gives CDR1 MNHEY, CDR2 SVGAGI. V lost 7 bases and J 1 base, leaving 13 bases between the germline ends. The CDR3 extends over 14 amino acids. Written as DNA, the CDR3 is TGTGCCAGCACCCCCCATAGGGGGAACACTGAAGCTTTCTTT. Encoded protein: CASTPHRGNTEAFF.

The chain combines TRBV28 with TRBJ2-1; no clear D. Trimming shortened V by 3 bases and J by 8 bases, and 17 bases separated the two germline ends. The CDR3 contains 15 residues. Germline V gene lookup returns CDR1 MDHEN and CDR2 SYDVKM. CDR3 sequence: CASSLPVPAIDEQFF. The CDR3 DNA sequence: TGTGCCAGCAGTTTGCCGGTTCCCGCTATCGATGAGCAGTTCTTC.

The CDR3: CASSVGGDRGLSGYTF. The CDR3 DNA follows: TGTGCCAGCAGCGTAGGAGGGGACAGGGGGCTAAGCGGCTACACCTTC. The V and J genes are TRBV9 and TRBJ1-2; 12 nucleotides match TRBD1. With V trimmed by 0 bases and J by 8 bases, 8 bases remained unmatched. The CDR3 extends over 16 amino acids. The germline gives CDR1 SGDLS, CDR2 YYNGEE.

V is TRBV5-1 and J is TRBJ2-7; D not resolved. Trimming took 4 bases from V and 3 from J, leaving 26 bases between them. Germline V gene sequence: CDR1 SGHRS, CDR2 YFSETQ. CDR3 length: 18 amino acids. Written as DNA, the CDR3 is TGCGCCAGCAGCCATCAACCCCTCGTAGAGAGGTATATCTACGAGCAGTACTTC. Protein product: CASSHQPLVERYIYEQYF. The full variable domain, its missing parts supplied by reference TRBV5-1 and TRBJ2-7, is KAGVTQTPRYLIKTRGQQVTLSCSPISGHRSVSWYQQTPGQGLQFLFEYFSETQRNKGNFPGRFSGRQFSNSRSEMNVSTLELGDSALYLCASSHQPLVERYIYEQYFGPGTRLTVT.

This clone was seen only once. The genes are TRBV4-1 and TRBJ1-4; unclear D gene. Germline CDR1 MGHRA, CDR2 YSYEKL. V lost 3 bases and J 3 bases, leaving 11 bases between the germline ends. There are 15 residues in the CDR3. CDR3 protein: CASSHPQIANEKLFF. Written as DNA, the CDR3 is TGCGCCAGCAGCCATCCCCAGATTGCTAATGAAAAACTGTTTTTT.

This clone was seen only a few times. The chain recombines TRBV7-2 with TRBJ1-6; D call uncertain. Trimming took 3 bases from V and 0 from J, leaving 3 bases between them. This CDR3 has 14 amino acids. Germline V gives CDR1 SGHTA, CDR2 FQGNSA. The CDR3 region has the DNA TGTGCCAGCAGCTTCGGCTCCTATAATTCACCCCTCCACTTT. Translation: CASSFGSYNSPLHF.

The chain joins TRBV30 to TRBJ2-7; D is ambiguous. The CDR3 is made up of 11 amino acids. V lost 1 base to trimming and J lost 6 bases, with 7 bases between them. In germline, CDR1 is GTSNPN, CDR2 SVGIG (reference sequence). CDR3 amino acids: CAWSGSSEQYF. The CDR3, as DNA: TGTGCCTGGAGTGGCAGTTCCGAGCAGTACTTC.

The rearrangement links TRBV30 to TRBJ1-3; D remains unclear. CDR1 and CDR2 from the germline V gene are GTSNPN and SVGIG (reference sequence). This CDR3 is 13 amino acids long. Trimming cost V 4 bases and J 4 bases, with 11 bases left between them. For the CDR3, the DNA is TGTGCCTGGAAGCGGGGTAAAGGAAACACCATATATTTT. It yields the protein CAWKRGKGNTIYF.

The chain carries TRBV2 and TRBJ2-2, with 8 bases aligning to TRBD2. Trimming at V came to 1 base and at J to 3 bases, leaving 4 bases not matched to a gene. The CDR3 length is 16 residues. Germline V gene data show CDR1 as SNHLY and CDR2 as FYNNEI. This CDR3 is CASSEGGLGHTGELFF. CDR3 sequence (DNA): TGTGCCAGCAGTGAAGGGGGACTAGGCCACACCGGGGAGCTGTTTTTT.

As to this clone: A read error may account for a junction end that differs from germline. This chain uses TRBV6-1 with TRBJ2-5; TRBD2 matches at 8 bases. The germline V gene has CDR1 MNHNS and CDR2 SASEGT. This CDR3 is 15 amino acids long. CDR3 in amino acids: CASSQAGASQETQYF. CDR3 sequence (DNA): TGTGCCAGCAGTCAAGCGGGAGCCTCCCAAGAGACCCAGTACTTC.

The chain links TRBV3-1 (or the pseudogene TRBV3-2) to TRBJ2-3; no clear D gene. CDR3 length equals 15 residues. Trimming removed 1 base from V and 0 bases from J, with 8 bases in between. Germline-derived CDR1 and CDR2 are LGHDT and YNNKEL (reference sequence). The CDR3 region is CASSQGVASTDTQYF. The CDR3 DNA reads TGTGCCAGCAGCCAAGGGGTAGCTAGCACAGATACGCAGTATTTT.

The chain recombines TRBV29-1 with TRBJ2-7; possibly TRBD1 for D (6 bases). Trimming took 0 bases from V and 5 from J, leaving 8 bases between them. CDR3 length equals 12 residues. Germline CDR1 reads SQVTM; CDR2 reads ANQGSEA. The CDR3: CSVEEGGNEQYF. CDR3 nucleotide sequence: TGCAGCGTTGAAGAAGGGGGAAACGAGCAGTACTTC.

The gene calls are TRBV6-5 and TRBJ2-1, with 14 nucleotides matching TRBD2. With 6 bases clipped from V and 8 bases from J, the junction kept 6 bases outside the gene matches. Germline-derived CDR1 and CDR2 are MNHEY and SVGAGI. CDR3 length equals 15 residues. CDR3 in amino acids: CASRGTSGSVYEQFF. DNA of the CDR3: TGTGCCAGCAGGGGGACTAGCGGGAGTGTGTATGAGCAGTTCTTC.

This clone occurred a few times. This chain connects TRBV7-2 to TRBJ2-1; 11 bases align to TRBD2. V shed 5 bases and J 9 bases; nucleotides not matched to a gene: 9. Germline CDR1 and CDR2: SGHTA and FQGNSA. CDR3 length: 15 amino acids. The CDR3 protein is CASSLTSGEAGEQFF. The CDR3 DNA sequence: TGTGCCAGCAGCCTGACTAGCGGGGAGGCCGGTGAGCAGTTCTTC.

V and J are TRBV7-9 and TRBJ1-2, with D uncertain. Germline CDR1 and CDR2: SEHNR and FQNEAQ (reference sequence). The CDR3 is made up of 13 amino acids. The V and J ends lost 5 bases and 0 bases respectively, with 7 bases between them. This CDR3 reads CASSAGTNYGYTF. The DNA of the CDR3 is TGTGCCAGCAGCGCCGGGACTAACTATGGCTACACCTTC.

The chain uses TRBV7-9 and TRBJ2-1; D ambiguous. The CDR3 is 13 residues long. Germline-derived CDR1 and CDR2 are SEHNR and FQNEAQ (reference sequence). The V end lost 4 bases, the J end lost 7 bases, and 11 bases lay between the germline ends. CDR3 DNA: TGTGCCAGCAGCTCCAGTGTATGGAATGAGCAGTTCTTC. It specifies CASSSSVWNEQFF.

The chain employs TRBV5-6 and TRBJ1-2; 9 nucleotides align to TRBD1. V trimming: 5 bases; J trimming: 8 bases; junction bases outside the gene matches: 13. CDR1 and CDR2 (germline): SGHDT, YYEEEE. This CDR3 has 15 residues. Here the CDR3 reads CASRGKQGAGVGYTF. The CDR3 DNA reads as TGTGCCAGCAGAGGAAAACAGGGGGCCGGTGTGGGCTACACCTTC.

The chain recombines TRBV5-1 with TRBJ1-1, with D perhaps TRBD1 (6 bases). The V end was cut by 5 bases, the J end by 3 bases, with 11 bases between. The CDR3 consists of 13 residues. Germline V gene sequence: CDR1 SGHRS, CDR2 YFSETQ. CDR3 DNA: TGCGCCAGCAGATACAGGGTGGACACTGAAGCTTTCTTT. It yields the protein CASRYRVDTEAFF.

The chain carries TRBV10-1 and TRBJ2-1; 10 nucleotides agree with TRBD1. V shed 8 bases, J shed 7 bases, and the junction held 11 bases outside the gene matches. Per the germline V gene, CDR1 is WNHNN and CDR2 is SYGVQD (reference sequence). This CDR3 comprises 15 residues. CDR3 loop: CASSPGTGVGNEQFF. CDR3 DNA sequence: TGCGCCAGCTCCCCCGGGACAGGGGTTGGGAATGAGCAGTTCTTC.

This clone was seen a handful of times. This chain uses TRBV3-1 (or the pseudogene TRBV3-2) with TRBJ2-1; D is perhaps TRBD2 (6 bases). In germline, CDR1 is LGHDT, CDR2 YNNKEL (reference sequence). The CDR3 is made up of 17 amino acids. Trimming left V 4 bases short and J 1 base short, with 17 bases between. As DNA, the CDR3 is TGTGCCAGCAGCCTGGGGGGACCAGTTGAGTCCTACAATGAGCAGTTCTTC. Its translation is CASSLGGPVESYNEQFF.

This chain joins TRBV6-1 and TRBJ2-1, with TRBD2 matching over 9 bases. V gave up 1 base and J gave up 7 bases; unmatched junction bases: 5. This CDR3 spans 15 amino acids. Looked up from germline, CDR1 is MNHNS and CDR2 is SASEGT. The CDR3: CASSEEAGGVNEQFF. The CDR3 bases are TGTGCCAGCAGTGAAGAGGCGGGAGGGGTGAATGAGCAGTTCTTC.